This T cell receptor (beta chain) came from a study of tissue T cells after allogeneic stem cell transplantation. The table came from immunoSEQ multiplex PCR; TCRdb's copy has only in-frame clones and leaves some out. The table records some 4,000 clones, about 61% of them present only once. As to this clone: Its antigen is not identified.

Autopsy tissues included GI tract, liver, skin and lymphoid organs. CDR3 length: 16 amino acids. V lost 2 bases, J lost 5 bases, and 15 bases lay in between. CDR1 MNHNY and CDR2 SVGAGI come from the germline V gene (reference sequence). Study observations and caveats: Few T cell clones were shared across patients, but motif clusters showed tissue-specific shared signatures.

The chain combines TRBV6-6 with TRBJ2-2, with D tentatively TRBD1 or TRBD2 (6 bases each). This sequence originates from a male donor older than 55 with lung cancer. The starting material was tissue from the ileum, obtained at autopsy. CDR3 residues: CASSYMGGAGTGELFF. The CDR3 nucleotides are TGTGCCAGCAGTTACATGGGGGGCGCCGGAACCGGGGAGCTGTTTTTT.